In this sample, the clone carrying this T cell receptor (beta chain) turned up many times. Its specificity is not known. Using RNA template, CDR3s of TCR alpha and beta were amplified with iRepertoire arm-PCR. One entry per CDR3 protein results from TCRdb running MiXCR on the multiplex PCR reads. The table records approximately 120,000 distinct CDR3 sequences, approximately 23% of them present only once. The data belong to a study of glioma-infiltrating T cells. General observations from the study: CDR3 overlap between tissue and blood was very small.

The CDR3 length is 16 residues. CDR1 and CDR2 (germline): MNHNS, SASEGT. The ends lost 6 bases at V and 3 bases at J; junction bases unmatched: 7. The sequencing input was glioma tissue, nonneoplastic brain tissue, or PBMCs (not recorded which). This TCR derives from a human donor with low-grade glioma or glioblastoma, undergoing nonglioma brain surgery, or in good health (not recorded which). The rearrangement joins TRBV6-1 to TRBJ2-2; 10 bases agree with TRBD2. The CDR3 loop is CASRELAGGHTGELFF. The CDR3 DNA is TGTGCCAGCAGAGAATTAGCGGGAGGCCACACCGGGGAGCTGTTTTTT.